Listed below are T cell receptor beta chains from one sample, sequenced in a study of cytomegalovirus exposure and HLA in healthy donors. Only in-frame clones appear in the TCRdb table, and some are missing; sequencing was by immunoSEQ multiplex PCR. The sample lists hundreds of thousands of clones, around 80% occurring once. The material sequenced was PBMCs. Receptors were obtained from a woman aged 40 to 50 in good health and CMV-seronegative. The CDR3 runs from the conserved cysteine through the conserved F or W. A D gene is named only where the DNA matches it firmly. The size entry is marked missing in some rows and otherwise reads once, few, many or a size class.

V gene	D gene	J gene	clone size	CDR3 protein	CDR3 DNA
TRBV5-1	.	TRBJ1-4	.	CASSLLTNEKLFF	TGCGCCAGCAGCTTGCTGACTAATGAAAAACTGTTTTTT
TRBV27	TRBD1	TRBJ1-1	.	CASSYKPDRGLYAFF	TGTGCCAGCAGTTACAAACCGGACAGGGGGCTGTATGCTTTCTTT
TRBV28	TRBD1	TRBJ2-5	once	CASSLTGGGTQYF	TGTGCCAGCAGTTTGACAGGGGGGGGGACCCAGTACTTC
TRBV11-3	TRBD2	TRBJ2-2	.	CASSRTSGGARTGELFF	TGTGCCAGCAGTCGGACTAGCGGGGGGGCTAGGACCGGGGAGCTGTTTTTT
TRBV11-3	.	TRBJ1-1	.	CASSSQMNTEAFF	TGTGCCAGCAGTTCCCAAATGAACACTGAAGCTTTCTTT
TRBV6-1	.	TRBJ1-6	.	CASSGAIYNSPLHF	TGTGCCAGCAGTGGGGCAATTTATAATTCACCCCTCCACTTT
TRBV6-6	.	TRBJ2-7	.	CASSTGYEQYF	TGTGCCAGCAGTACGGGATACGAGCAGTACTTC
TRBV19	TRBD1	TRBJ1-4	few	CASRRTGVEKLFF	TGTGCCAGTCGACGGACAGGGGTTGAAAAACTGTTTTTT
TRBV6-5	.	TRBJ2-7	few	CASSYDRYHEQYF	TGTGCCAGCAGTTACGACAGGTACCACGAGCAGTACTTC
TRBV7-2	.	TRBJ2-1	.	CASSLDGLAYSYNEQFF	TGTGCCAGCAGCTTAGATGGGTTAGCGTACTCCTACAATGAGCAGTTCTTC
TRBV7-8	.	TRBJ1-1	.	CASSSYRDKNTEAFF	TGTGCCAGCAGCTCTTACAGGGACAAGAACACTGAAGCTTTCTTT
TRBV13	TRBD2	TRBJ2-7	.	CASSSGGIGGGKSEQYF	TGTGCCAGCAGCTCCGGGGGGATTGGCGGGGGGAAAAGCGAGCAGTACTTC
TRBV27	.	TRBJ1-5	.	CASSLSSEAGQPQHF	TGTGCCAGCAGTTTATCGAGTGAGGCGGGACAGCCCCAGCATTTT
TRBV5-6	.	TRBJ1-2	.	CASSFTGGYGYTF	TGTGCCAGCAGCTTTACAGGAGGGTATGGCTACACCTTC
TRBV6-4	.	TRBJ2-1	.	CASSVDSDYNEQFF	TGTGCCAGCAGTGTGGACAGTGATTACAATGAGCAGTTCTTC
TRBV6-1	TRBD2	TRBJ2-7	.	CASGQGTSNYEQYF	TGTGCCAGCGGCCAGGGGACTAGCAACTACGAGCAGTACTTC
TRBV19	.	TRBJ1-1	.	CASSIHSNTEAFF	TGTGCCAGTAGTATACATTCGAACACTGAAGCTTTCTTT
TRBV6-1	.	TRBJ1-2	.	CASSDGLTGYGYTF	TGTGCCAGCAGTGATGGGCTCACTGGGTATGGCTACACCTTC